This TCR beta chain was sequenced for a study of blood T cell repertoires in COVID-19 (dated by TCRdb to between 2020 and 2021). At the level of the whole study: Samples from collaborators originated in the United States, Italy and Spain and spanned both the acute and convalescent phases of COVID-19. The material from the prospective study consisted of cDNA or gDNA derived from T cells, B-cell-depleted T cells, or PBMCs. Subjects who had been exposed to COVID-19, were actively infected with it, or had recovered from it provided the deeply sampled blood TCRbeta repertoires that made up the dataset. The repertoires were released in a freely available public database meant as a resource for research on the immune response to SARS-CoV-2. Samples were obtained from the ongoing ImmuneRACE study (first 160 participants) and from about 1,300 subjects provided by 6 global collaborators. Sample metadata almost always included a de-identified subject ID, COVID-19 status, age in years and sex. Where available, HLA class I and class II types were obtained from metadata supplied by the sample provider rather than from assay-based typing.

Overall study results and their limits: The quantity of clinical and demographic metadata differed by source and by participant and was supplied without curation.

Germline trimming: 9 bases from V, 3 bases from J; junction bases outside gene matches: 4. CDR1 and CDR2 are drawn from the germline V gene: ENHRY, SYGVKD. The CDR3 contains 12 residues, cysteine and phenylalanine counted. The CDR3 DNA has 36 bases and is translated from base 1. Points on this clone: Its antigen is not yet known. No much larger clone exists at a distance of one base, and base qualities are not known.

Each collaborating institution followed its own protocols to collect whole blood in K2EDTA tubes. For TCRbeta analysis, collaborator samples were shipped as frozen whole blood, as isolated PBMCs, or as DNA extracted from either sample type. The immunoSEQ Assay, a bias-controlled multiplex PCR, was used to amplify TCRbeta CDR3 regions from genomic DNA. As for the authors' bioinformatics: The number of nucleated cells in each sample was estimated by amplification of reference gene primers within the assay. To quantify the absolute abundance of each unique TCRbeta CDR3 rearrangement, sequence reads were collapsed and filtered. Productive Simpson clonality was computed per sample as the square root of Simpson's diversity index over productive rearrangements. TCRdb mirrors the immuneACCESS table, restricted to in-frame sequences. Some clones are absent from its copies; in checked studies, under half trace to an unresolved V gene, and the reason for the others is unknown. The V and J calls and clone size are taken from that table; D and trimming were inferred from the DNA. This sample lists 73,000 or so clones; approximately 80% were detected once. The leading ten clones occupy less than 8% of the sample.

The sequence links TRBV10-3 to TRBJ1-2; the junction holds 7 bases that match TRBD1. Sequences were obtained from peripheral blood. The sequence derives from a woman aged 55 to 70 with acute or convalescent COVID-19. This receptor has the CDR3 CAIAGTDYGYTF. The nucleotide sequence is TGTGCCATAGCCGGGACAGACTATGGCTACACCTTC.